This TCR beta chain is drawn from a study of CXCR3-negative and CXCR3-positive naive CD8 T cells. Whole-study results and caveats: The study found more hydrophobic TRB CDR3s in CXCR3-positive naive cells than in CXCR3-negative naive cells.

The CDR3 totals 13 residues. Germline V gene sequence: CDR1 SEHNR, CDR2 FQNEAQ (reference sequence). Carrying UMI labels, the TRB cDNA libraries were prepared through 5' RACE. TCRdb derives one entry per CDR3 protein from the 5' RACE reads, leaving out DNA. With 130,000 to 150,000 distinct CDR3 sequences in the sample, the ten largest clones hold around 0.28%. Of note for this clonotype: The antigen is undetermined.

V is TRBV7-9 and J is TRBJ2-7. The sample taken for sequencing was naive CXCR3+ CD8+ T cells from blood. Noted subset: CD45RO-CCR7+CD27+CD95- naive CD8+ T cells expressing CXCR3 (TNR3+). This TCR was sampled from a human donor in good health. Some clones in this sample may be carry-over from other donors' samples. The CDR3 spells CASSHDSSYEQYF. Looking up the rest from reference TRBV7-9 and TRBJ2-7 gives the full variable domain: DTGVSQNPRHKITKRGQNVTFRCDPISEHNRLYWYRQTLGQGPEFLTYFQNEAQLEKSRLLSDRFSAERPKGSFSTLEIQRTEQGDSAMYLCASSHDSSYEQYFGPGTRLTVT.